The present T cell receptor beta chain was sequenced within a study of T cell repertoires in cytomegalovirus infection. About the study: Public TCR beta signatures marked donors with CMV infection and the matching HLA. Points from the study as a whole: CMV-specific TCR beta clonotypes restricted by HLA-C were the ones dominating the ex vivo response. Carriage of CMV together with the relevant HLA was identifiable through cumulative public TCR beta family frequency.

MiXCR was run by TCRdb on the reads, yielding one entry per CDR3 protein. The repertoire holds around 630,000 distinct CDR3 sequences, with roughly 26% as singletons. V was cut by 1 base and J by 4 bases, with 19 bases left in between. The CDR3 has 17 amino acids. Germline CDR1 is SGHVS and CDR2 is FNYEAQ. At least ten counts were recorded for this clonotype. Its antigen remains unidentified. Specimen: CD8+ T cells from PBMCs. This clonotype was sampled from a human donor in good health (CMV status not recorded). Some clones in this sample may be carry-over from other donors' samples. The rearrangement links TRBV7-6 to TRBJ1-2; D perhaps matches TRBD1 (6 bases). This CDR3 reads CASSLDWGDTIPYGYTF. CDR3 nucleotides: TGTGCCAGCAGCTTAGATTGGGGGGACACCATTCCCTATGGCTACACCTTC.